This T cell receptor beta chain was documented in a study of blood T cell repertoires in COVID-19. The CDR3 has 16 amino acids. V dropped 6 bases and J dropped 2 bases, with 19 bases sitting between them. The germline V gene has CDR1 MGHDK and CDR2 SYGVNS. Data came from immunoSEQ multiplex PCR; TCRdb stores just in-frame clones and leaves some out. Among 20,000 to 25,000 clones listed, around 88% were seen once. The chain is built from TRBV25-1 and TRBJ2-5, with a possible D match to TRBD1 (5 bases). The sample consisted of peripheral blood. The origin of this receptor is a human donor with active COVID-19. The donor label of this sample is uncertain. The CDR3 reads CASRGLAGQEQETQYF. CDR3 coding DNA: TGTGCCAGCAGGGGGTTGGCAGGGCAGGAACAAGAGACCCAGTACTTC.